This T cell receptor (beta chain) was sequenced during a study of cytomegalovirus exposure and HLA in healthy donors. The germline CDR1 and CDR2 sequences are SGHTA and FQGTGA. Trimming took 1 base from V and 0 from J; bases not matched to a gene: 1. The CDR3 loop spans 15 amino acids. TCRdb's copy holds only in-frame clones and misses some; the assay was immunoSEQ multiplex PCR. This sample has about 330,000 clones, with about nine tenths found just once. The clonotype was recovered from a woman aged 25 to 39 in good health and CMV-seropositive. The V gene is TRBV7-3, the J gene TRBJ2-3; 7 positions match TRBD2. Sequences were obtained from PBMCs. The CDR3 nucleotides are TGTGCCAGCAGCTTAATGGGGGGGAGCACAGATACGCAGTATTTT. Its protein is CASSLMGGSTDTQYF.